Below, 18 T cell receptor beta chains from the same sample are listed, as sequenced in a study of T-cell memory formation after mild COVID-19. TCRdb analysed the 5' RACE reads with MiXCR anew, one entry per CDR3 protein. Among around 300,000 distinct CDR3 sequences, 13% were seen once, and the ten largest hold over 20%. The material sequenced was PBMCs or a T cell subset sorted from them (not recorded which). These TCRs come from a man younger than 35 who had mild COVID-19 (a few samples of this study predate the infection). Cell type and time point are not known.

This clonotype was seen at least ten times. The chain links TRBV7-9 to TRBJ1-2; D uncertain. The CDR3 is 13 amino acids. The V end lost 5 bases, the J end lost 8 bases, and 15 bases lay between the germline ends. Germline-derived CDR1 and CDR2 are SEHNR and FQNEAQ (reference sequence). CDR3 sequence: CASSVGRLEGYTF. The CDR3 DNA is TGTGCCAGCAGCGTCGGGAGGCTTGAGGGCTACACCTTC.

The genes are TRBV29-1 and TRBJ1-2; D is unresolved. The germline gives CDR1 SQVTM, CDR2 ANQGSEA. This CDR3 is built from 12 residues. V lost 0 bases, J lost 13 bases, and 15 bases lay in between. The CDR3 region has the DNA TGCAGCGTTGAAGATTTCCCCGGGGATCTCACCTTC. Protein sequence: CSVEDFPGDLTF.

For this clonotype: At one boundary the junction diverges from the germline segment, which might be a read error. The chain combines TRBV7-9 with TRBJ1-1; D uncertain. CDR1 and CDR2 (germline): SEHNR, FQNEAQ (reference sequence). This CDR3 is built from 12 residues. In DNA form, the CDR3 reads TGTGCCACCAGCCGATTTAACACTGAAGCTTTCTTT. Its protein is CATSRFNTEAFF.

In its sample, this clonotype was seen a few times. V and J are TRBV7-2 and TRBJ2-3; 8 bases map to TRBD1. The J segment lost 2 bases and the V segment lost 5 bases, leaving 9 bases of the junction unmatched. The CDR3 is 16 amino acids. Germline assignment: CDR1 SGHTA and CDR2 FQGNSA. The CDR3 spells CASSVMTGAITDTQYF. In DNA, the CDR3 is TGTGCCAGCAGCGTAATGACAGGGGCGATCACAGATACGCAGTATTTT. Together with reference TRBV7-2 and TRBJ2-3, the CDR3 gives the full variable domain: GAGVSQSPSNKVTEKGKDVELRCDPISGHTALYWYRQSLGQGLEFLIYFQGNSAPDKSGLPSDRFSAERTGGSVSTLTIQRTQQEDSAVYLCASSVMTGAITDTQYFGPGTRLTVL.

This clonotype was seen more than once but under ten times. The chain uses TRBV15 and TRBJ2-1; D gene unclear. The CDR3 length is 13 residues. Germline values: CDR1 LNHNV, CDR2 YYDKDF (reference sequence). V shed 1 base and J shed 5 bases, with 6 bases lying between them. CDR3 nucleotides: TGTGCCACCAGCAGAGTGGCCCACAATGAGCAGTTCTTC. Its translation is CATSRVAHNEQFF. Together with reference TRBV15 and TRBJ2-1, the CDR3 gives the full variable domain: DAMVIQNPRYQVTQFGKPVTLSCSQTLNHNVMYWYQQKSSQAPKLLFHYYDKDFNNEADTPDNFQSRRPNTSFCFLDIRSPGLGDTAMYLCATSRVAHNEQFFGPGTRLTVL.

V is TRBV24-1 and J is TRBJ1-6, with D possibly matching TRBD1 (6 bases). Germline assignment: CDR1 KGHDR and CDR2 SFDVKD. The CDR3 is 13 residues long. Trimming took off 9 bases at V and 10 bases at J, with 15 bases between the two ends. CDR3 DNA sequence: TGTGCCACCCCGGCCAGGGGAACGTCACCCCTCCACTTT. This sequence encodes CATPARGTSPLHF.

This clonotype was seen a few times. The J gene is TRBJ1-5, the V gene TRBV28, with D possibly being TRBD1 (6 bases). The CDR3 spans 17 residues. V was cut by 3 bases and J by 0 bases, with 15 bases left in between. Looked up from germline, CDR1 is MDHEN and CDR2 is SYDVKM. CDR3 sequence reads: CASSFNGGSYSNQPQHF. The CDR3 coding sequence is TGTGCCAGCAGTTTTAATGGGGGCTCGTATAGCAATCAGCCCCAGCATTTT.

V is TRBV4-3 and J is TRBJ2-3; TRBD2 matches at 8 bases. Trimming at V came to 0 bases and at J to 5 bases, leaving 13 bases not matched to a gene. The CDR3 totals 18 residues. Germline V gene lookup returns CDR1 LGHNA and CDR2 YSLEER. The CDR3 DNA sequence: TGCGCCAGCAGCCAAGATGGGATGGCGGGGGGAGCGAGAGATACGCAGTATTTT. It codes for CASSQDGMAGGARDTQYF.

V and J are TRBV7-2 and TRBJ1-1; D is perhaps TRBD1 (6 bases). This CDR3 comprises 15 residues. Looked up from germline, CDR1 is SGHTA and CDR2 is FQGNSA. The V end lost 3 bases, the J end lost 4 bases, and 15 bases lay between the germline ends. The CDR3 DNA sequence: TGTGCCAGCAGCTTCCCTACAGGGCGGGCCACTGAAGCTTTCTTT. Translated, it gives CASSFPTGRATEAFF.

This rearrangement joins TRBV12-3 or TRBV12-4 to TRBJ2-7; 7 nucleotides line up with TRBD1. This CDR3 has 14 amino acids. The junction had 7 bases not matched to a gene; V was cut back by 4 bases and J by 4 bases. The CDR3 DNA reads TGTGCCAGCAGTTGGGGAGACAGGGTTTACGAGCAGTACGTC. Translated, it gives CASSWGDRVYEQYV.

In its sample, this clonotype was seen a few times. The chain employs TRBV5-1 and TRBJ1-6, with a possible D match to TRBD1 (6 bases). Trimming pared 0 bases from V and 7 bases from J, leaving 11 bases between. Germline V gene sequence: CDR1 SGHRS, CDR2 YFSETQ. The CDR3 consists of 15 residues. The CDR3 here is CASSLDQGGNSPLHF. CDR3 sequence (DNA): TGCGCCAGCAGCTTGGACCAAGGGGGGAATTCACCCCTCCACTTT.

This clonotype was seen repeatedly, ten times or more. The chain combines TRBV18 with TRBJ1-1; D ambiguous. The CDR3 has 16 residues. Germline CDR1 reads KGHSH; CDR2 reads LQKENI. V was clipped by 6 bases and J by 2 bases, with 19 bases between them. The CDR3 protein is CASSRLLDPENTEAFF. The CDR3 DNA follows: TGTGCCAGCTCTAGGCTCTTAGACCCTGAAAACACTGAAGCTTTCTTT.

This clonotype was detected only a few times. CDR3 protein: CASSLAALAGGETQYF. The CDR3 DNA sequence: TGCGCCAGCAGCTTGGCGGCTCTAGCGGGGGGCGAGACGCAGTATTTT. This chain connects TRBV5-1 to TRBJ2-3; 11 bases align to TRBD2. J lost 9 bases, V lost 0 bases, and 9 bases had no gene match. The germline gives CDR1 SGHRS, CDR2 YFSETQ. There are 16 residues in the CDR3. Complete variable domain (other parts from reference TRBV5-1 and TRBJ2-3): KAGVTQTPRYLIKTRGQQVTLSCSPISGHRSVSWYQQTPGQGLQFLFEYFSETQRNKGNFPGRFSGRQFSNSRSEMNVSTLELGDSALYLCASSLAALAGGETQYFGPGTRLTVL.

Many counts were recorded for this clonotype. The chain carries TRBV12-3 or TRBV12-4 and TRBJ2-5; no clear D gene. V was cut by 6 bases and J by 4 bases, with 9 bases left in between. There are 12 residues in the CDR3. The CDR3 DNA reads TGTGCCAGCAGCTTAACGGGAGAGACCCAGTACTTC. Its translation is CASSLTGETQYF.

This clonotype was detected a few times. The chain combines TRBV20-1 with TRBJ2-7; D gene unclear. V dropped 0 bases and J dropped 9 bases, with 12 bases sitting between them. CDR1 and CDR2 (germline): DFQATT, SNEGSKA (reference sequence). This CDR3 contains 12 residues. This CDR3 reads CSARDLVFGQYV. The CDR3, as DNA: TGCAGTGCTAGAGATCTGGTTTTTGGGCAGTACGTC.

This clonotype was seen a handful of times. The chain is built from TRBV5-6 and TRBJ2-7; D not resolved. The CDR3 has 12 amino acids. The ends were cut back, 1 base at V and 3 bases at J, with 5 bases in the middle. Looked up from germline, CDR1 is SGHDT and CDR2 is YYEEEE. CDR3 sequence (DNA): TGTGCCAGCAGCTTGTACAGCTACGAGCAGTACGTC. Protein sequence: CASSLYSYEQYV.

In its sample, this clonotype is medium-sized. The chain's CDR3 is CASSQEENSGGHQETQYF. The CDR3 DNA is TGTGCCAGCAGCCAAGAAGAGAATAGCGGGGGACACCAAGAGACCCAGTACTTC. The V call is TRBV4-2, the J call TRBJ2-5; 9 bases are shared with TRBD2. The CDR3 has 18 amino acids. The germline V gene has CDR1 LGHNA and CDR2 YNFKEQ. With V trimmed by 0 bases and J by 0 bases, 8 bases remained unmatched.

The V and J genes are TRBV12-3 or TRBV12-4 and TRBJ2-1, with D possibly called TRBD1 or TRBD2 (5 bases each). CDR3 length: 15 residues. Between the trimmed V and J ends, which lost 4 bases and 7 bases, there was a span of 17 bases. The CDR3 sequence: CASSYRAVGPNEQFF. The DNA for the CDR3 is TGTGCCAGCAGTTACCGAGCGGTGGGGCCGAATGAGCAGTTCTTC.